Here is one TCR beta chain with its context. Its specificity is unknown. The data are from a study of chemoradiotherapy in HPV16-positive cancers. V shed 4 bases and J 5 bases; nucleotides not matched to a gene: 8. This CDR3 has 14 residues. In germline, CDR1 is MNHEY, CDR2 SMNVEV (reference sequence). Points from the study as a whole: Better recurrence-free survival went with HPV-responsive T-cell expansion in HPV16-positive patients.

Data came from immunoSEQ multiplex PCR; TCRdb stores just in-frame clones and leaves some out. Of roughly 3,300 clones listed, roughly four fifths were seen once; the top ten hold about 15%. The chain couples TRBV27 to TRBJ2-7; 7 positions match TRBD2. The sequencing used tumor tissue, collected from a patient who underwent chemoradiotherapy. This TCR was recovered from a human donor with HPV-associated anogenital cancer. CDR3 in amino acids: CASSSWTRVNEQYF. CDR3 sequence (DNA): TGTGCCAGCAGTTCCTGGACTAGGGTCAACGAGCAGTACTTC.